This T cell receptor beta chain appears in the sequencing data of a study of siplizumab effects on memory and regulatory T cells. This clone is labeled as medium-sized. Its cognate antigen is unknown. A 37°C coculture lasting approximately 6 days was applied to the mixed lymphocyte reaction cells. The data were produced by immunoSEQ multiplex PCR, yet TCRdb's version contains in-frame clones alone and is incomplete. The sample shows 20,000 or so clones, roughly two fifths of them seen only once. The receptor was isolated from a human donor in good health; the cells came from an allogeneic mixed lymphocyte reaction. Some clones in this sample may be carry-over from other donors' samples. Sample: CFSE-low (dividing) CD4+ T cells sorted from an allogeneic mixed lymphocyte reaction.

The CDR3 coding sequence is TGTGCCAGCAGCTTAGTACAGGGCGGCGGCTACACCTTC. Amino acid sequence: CASSLVQGGGYTF. V gene TRBV7-8 combines with J gene TRBJ1-2; perhaps TRBD1 as D (6 bases). The CDR3 contains 13 residues. The V gene's germline CDR1 is SGHVS and CDR2 FQNEAQ. V lost 1 base, J lost 8 bases, and 11 bases lay in between.